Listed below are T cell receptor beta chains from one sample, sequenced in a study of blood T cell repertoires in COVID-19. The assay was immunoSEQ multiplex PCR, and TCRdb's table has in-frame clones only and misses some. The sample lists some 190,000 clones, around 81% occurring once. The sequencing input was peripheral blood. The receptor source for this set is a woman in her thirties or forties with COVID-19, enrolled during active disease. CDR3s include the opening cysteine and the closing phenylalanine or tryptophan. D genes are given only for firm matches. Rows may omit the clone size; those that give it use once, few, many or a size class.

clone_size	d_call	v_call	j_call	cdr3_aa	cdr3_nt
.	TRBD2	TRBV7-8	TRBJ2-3	CASRPRTRDTQYF	TGTGCCAGCCGACCGAGGACTAGAGATACGCAGTATTTT
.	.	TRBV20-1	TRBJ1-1	CSASQPAGVNTEAFF	TGCAGTGCTAGTCAACCGGCGGGAGTGAACACTGAAGCTTTCTTT
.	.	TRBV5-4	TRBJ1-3	CASSGGGRGNTIYF	TGTGCCAGCAGCGGGGGGGGTCGTGGAAACACCATATATTTT
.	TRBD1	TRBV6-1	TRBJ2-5	CASIEPGTGQGTQYF	TGTGCCAGCATTGAACCCGGGACAGGGCAGGGGACCCAGTACTTC
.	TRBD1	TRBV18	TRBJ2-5	CASSPRDRVEETQYF	TGTGCCAGCTCACCACGCGACAGGGTTGAGGAGACCCAGTACTTC
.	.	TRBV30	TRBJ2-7	CAWSRVGGLKDPEQYF	TGTGCCTGGAGTCGGGTGGGGGGGCTTAAAGACCCTGAGCAGTACTTC
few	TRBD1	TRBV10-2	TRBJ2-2	CASSRDRDTGELFF	TGCGCCAGCAGCCGGGACAGGGACACCGGGGAGCTGTTTTTT
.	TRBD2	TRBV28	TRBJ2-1	CASSPLAGGGNEQFF	TGTGCCAGCAGCCCACTAGCGGGAGGCGGCAATGAGCAGTTCTTC
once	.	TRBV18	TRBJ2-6	CASSPTQGIANVLTF	TGTGCCAGCTCACCAACTCAGGGTATAGCCAACGTCCTGACTTTC
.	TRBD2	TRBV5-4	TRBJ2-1	CASSTPLAGAAEQFF	TGTGCCAGCAGCACGCCACTAGCGGGAGCGGCTGAGCAGTTCTTC
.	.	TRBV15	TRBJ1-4	CATGGTPEEKLFF	TGTGCCACGGGGGGGACACCCGAGGAAAAACTGTTTTTT
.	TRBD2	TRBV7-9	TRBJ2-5	CASSLASQGGQETQYF	TGTGCCAGCAGCTTAGCTAGTCAGGGAGGGCAAGAGACCCAGTACTTC
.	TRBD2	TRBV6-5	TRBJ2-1	CASSHRLAGNNEQFF	TGTGCCAGCAGTCATCGACTAGCCGGAAACAATGAGCAGTTCTTC
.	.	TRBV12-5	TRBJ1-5	CASGRWADGSSNQPQHF	TGTGCTAGTGGCCGATGGGCGGACGGGAGTAGCAATCAGCCCCAGCATTTT
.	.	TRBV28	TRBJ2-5	CASSNGLWTETQETQYF	TGTGCCAGCAGTAACGGCCTTTGGACAGAGACCCAAGAGACCCAGTACTTC
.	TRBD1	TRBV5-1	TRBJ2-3	CASSLDPGQGSDTQYF	TGCGCCAGCAGCTTGGATCCGGGACAGGGTTCAGATACGCAGTATTTT
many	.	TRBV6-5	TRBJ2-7	CASSLDSLAYEQYF	TGTGCCAGCAGCCTCGACAGCCTGGCCTACGAGCAGTACTTC
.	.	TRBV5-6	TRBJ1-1	CASSFRFSGGTEAFF	TGTGCCAGCAGCTTTAGGTTTAGTGGCGGCACTGAAGCTTTCTTT
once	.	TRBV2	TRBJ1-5	CASRTTGREQPQHF	TGTGCCAGCAGGACCACAGGGAGGGAGCAGCCCCAGCATTTT
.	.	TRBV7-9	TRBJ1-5	CASSQLGQNNQPQHF	TGTGCCAGCAGCCAGCTAGGACAGAACAATCAGCCCCAGCATTTT
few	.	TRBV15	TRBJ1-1	CATSRNKFGMSGVDRRNTEAFF	TGTGCCACCAGCAGAAACAAGTTTGGGATGTCTGGGGTGGACAGAAGGAACACTGAAGCTTTCTTT
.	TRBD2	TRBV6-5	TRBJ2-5	CASKGTSRETQYF	TGTGCCAGCAAAGGGACTAGTAGGGAGACCCAGTACTTC
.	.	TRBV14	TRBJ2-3	CASSQARGSGTDTQYF	TGTGCCAGCAGCCAAGCCCGGGGATCAGGCACAGATACGCAGTATTTT
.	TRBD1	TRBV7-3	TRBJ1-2	CASSPGQGRGYTF	TGTGCCAGCAGCCCCGGACAGGGACGGGGCTACACCTTC
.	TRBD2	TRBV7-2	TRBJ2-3	CASSLRAGSSTDTQYF	TGTGCCAGCAGCTTGCGAGCGGGATCTAGCACAGATACGCAGTATTTT
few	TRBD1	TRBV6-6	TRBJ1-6	CASSNYPTGGNSPLHF	TGTGCCAGCAGTAACTACCCCACAGGGGGTAATTCACCCCTCCACTTT
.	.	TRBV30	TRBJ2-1	CAWSRRQPNNEQFF	TGTGCCTGGAGCCGTCGACAGCCGAACAATGAGCAGTTCTTC
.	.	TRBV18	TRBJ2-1	CASSTLAIDEQFF	TGTGCCAGCTCAACTCTAGCGATAGATGAGCAGTTCTTC
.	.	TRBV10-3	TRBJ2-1	CAISESIGGTGANEQFF	TGTGCCATCAGTGAGTCGATAGGTGGCACAGGCGCCAATGAGCAGTTCTTC
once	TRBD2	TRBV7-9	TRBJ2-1	CASSLGLAGGQRFNEQFF	TGTGCCAGCAGCTTAGGCCTAGCGGGGGGACAGAGATTCAATGAGCAGTTCTTC
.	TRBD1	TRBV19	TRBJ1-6	CASRRQGSSYNSPLHF	TGTGCCAGTAGACGACAGGGGAGCTCCTATAATTCACCCCTCCACTTT
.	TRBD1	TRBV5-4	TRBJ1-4	CASSLGTGGGEKLFF	TGTGCCAGCAGCCTCGGGACAGGGGGCGGGGAAAAACTGTTTTTT
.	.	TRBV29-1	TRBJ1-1	CSVEEGANTEAFF	TGCAGCGTTGAAGAGGGGGCGAACACTGAAGCTTTCTTT
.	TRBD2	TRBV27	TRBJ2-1	CASSYAPAQAGVGYNEQFF	TGTGCCAGCAGTTACGCGCCGGCACAAGCGGGAGTGGGTTACAATGAGCAGTTCTTC
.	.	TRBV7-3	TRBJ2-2	CASSLNAGNTGELFF	TGTGCCAGCAGCTTAAATGCGGGGAACACCGGGGAGCTGTTTTTT
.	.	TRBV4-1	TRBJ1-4	CASSQDGRNNEKLFF	TGCGCCAGCAGCCAAGATGGGCGTAATAATGAAAAACTGTTTTTT
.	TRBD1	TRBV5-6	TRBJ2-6	CASSTGAFSGANVLTF	TGTGCCAGCAGCACAGGGGCCTTCTCTGGGGCCAACGTCCTGACTTTC
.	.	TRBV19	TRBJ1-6	CASSIVAGSYNSPLHF	TGTGCCAGTAGTATAGTGGCGGGTTCCTATAATTCACCCCTCCACTTT
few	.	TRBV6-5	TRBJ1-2	CASRDRDYGYTF	TGTGCCAGCAGAGACAGAGACTATGGCTACACCTTC
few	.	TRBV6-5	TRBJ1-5	CASSSRQGYQPQHF	TGTGCCAGCAGCTCTCGCCAGGGATATCAGCCCCAGCATTTT
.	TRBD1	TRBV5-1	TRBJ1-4	CASRRQGRLDEKLFF	TGCGCCAGCAGGCGACAGGGCCGTCTGGATGAAAAACTGTTTTTT